A single sample gave rise to the 3 T cell receptor beta chains below, sequenced in a study of blood T cell repertoires in COVID-19. Produced via immunoSEQ multiplex PCR; TCRdb's table is partial and in-frame only. The sample records roughly 120,000 clones, about 85% being singletons. Sequencing used peripheral blood. These receptors were obtained from a middle-aged man with acute or convalescent COVID-19.

A few counts support this clone. The V and J genes are TRBV6-4 and TRBJ2-3; tentatively, D is TRBD2 (5 bases). Germline CDR1 MRHNA, CDR2 SNTAGT. The CDR3 runs 15 residues. The V end lost 3 bases, the J end lost 1 base, and 11 bases lay between the germline ends. The CDR3 sequence: CASSERALGTDTQYF. Written as DNA, the CDR3 is TGTGCCAGCAGTGAGCGGGCCCTTGGCACAGATACGCAGTATTTT.

V and J are TRBV4-1 and TRBJ1-2, with 7 positions matching TRBD1. V lost 4 bases to trimming and J lost 4 bases; unmatched junction nucleotides: 9. CDR1 and CDR2 (germline): MGHRA, YSYEKL. The CDR3 is made up of 15 amino acids. This CDR3 is CASSPRQGSFYGYTF. The CDR3 region has the DNA TGCGCCAGCAGCCCTCGACAGGGATCCTTCTATGGCTACACCTTC.

V is TRBV7-3 and J is TRBJ1-2; no reliable D call. V lost 4 bases and J 2 bases, leaving 8 bases between the germline ends. Germline values: CDR1 SGHTA, CDR2 FQGTGA. The CDR3 is 13 amino acids. CDR3 protein: CASSSGLNYGYTF. CDR3 coding DNA: TGTGCCAGCAGCTCGGGTCTAAACTATGGCTACACCTTC.